Below are 14 T cell receptor beta chains sequenced from a single sample in a study of blood T cell repertoires in COVID-19. Using immunoSEQ multiplex PCR, the repertoire was profiled, and TCRdb retains in-frame clones only, with some absent. This table has approximately 300,000 clones, approximately 91% appearing once. Sequencing was performed on PBMCs or T cells enriched from blood (not recorded which). Every receptor here comes from a man in his sixties who had recovered from COVID-19.

This clone showed up just once. One end of the junction is discordant with germline, which a read error may explain. Additional DNA sequences in this sample encode the identical CDR3. J is TRBJ2-7 and V is TRBV25-1; D may be TRBD1 (6 bases). This CDR3 is built from 14 residues. Germline assignment: CDR1 MGHDK and CDR2 SYGVNS. The DNA of the CDR3 is TGTGCCAGCAGCATTCAGGGGCCCACCTACGAGCAGTATTTC. Its protein product is CASSIQGPTYEQYF.

The chain recombines TRBV10-3 with TRBJ2-3; D is unclear. Per the germline V gene, CDR1 is ENHRY and CDR2 is SYGVKD. The CDR3 runs to 14 residues. The V end was cut by 6 bases, the J end by 0 bases, with 10 bases between. CDR3 sequence reads: CAIRPMASTDTQYF. The CDR3 bases are TGTGCCATCAGACCCATGGCTAGCACAGATACGCAGTATTTT.

CDR3 region: CSASNQYF. CDR3 bases: TGCAGCGCCAGTAACCAGTACTTC. This chain joins TRBV29-1 and TRBJ2-5; the D is unclear. This CDR3 is built from 8 residues. Trimming pared 7 bases from V and 10 bases from J, leaving 7 bases between. The germline CDR1 and CDR2 sequences are SQVTM and ANQGSEA.

The CDR3 loop is CATSETGTGTYSNQPQHF. The CDR3 DNA reads TGTGCCACCAGTGAGACCGGGACAGGGACCTATAGCAATCAGCCCCAGCATTTT. The rearrangement uses TRBV24-1 and TRBJ1-5; 9 bases match TRBD1. The CDR3 is 18 amino acids. Unmatched junction bases numbered 9, after V lost 4 bases and J lost 0 bases. Germline CDR1 KGHDR, CDR2 SFDVKD.

The chain links TRBV4-2 to TRBJ2-7; possible D gene TRBD2, 5 bases. The germline V gene has CDR1 LGHNA and CDR2 YNFKEQ. This CDR3 region has 15 residues. Trimming shortened V by 4 bases and J by 3 bases, and 16 bases separated the two germline ends. This CDR3 reads CASSPEGGRFYEQYF. CDR3 DNA sequence: TGTGCCAGCAGCCCCGAGGGTGGCAGGTTCTACGAGCAGTACTTC.

The chain couples TRBV19 to TRBJ1-2, with 10 bases aligning to TRBD1. The trim removed 4 bases at V and 4 bases at J, leaving 12 bases unmatched. The CDR3 covers 17 residues. The germline gives CDR1 LNHDA, CDR2 SQIVND (reference sequence). The CDR3 protein is CASSRRTGQGPSYGYTF. For the CDR3, the DNA is TGTGCCAGTAGTAGGAGAACGGGACAGGGGCCCTCCTATGGCTACACCTTC.

Here the CDR3 reads CASSIAPGLAGPGELFF. For the CDR3, the DNA is TGTGCCAGTAGTATTGCCCCGGGACTAGCGGGCCCCGGGGAGCTGTTTTTT. The chain is built from TRBV19 and TRBJ2-2, with 12 bases matching TRBD2. CDR3 size: 17 residues. J lost 6 bases, V lost 3 bases, and 8 bases had no gene match. Germline loops: CDR1 LNHDA, CDR2 SQIVND (reference sequence).

V gene TRBV5-1 combines with J gene TRBJ1-5; tentative D call: TRBD1 (6 bases). The CDR3 consists of 14 residues. Germline V gives CDR1 SGHRS, CDR2 YFSETQ. V lost 2 bases to trimming and J lost 7 bases, with 13 bases between them. The CDR3 DNA is TGCGCCAGCAGCTTAATAACAGGGTCCCAGCCCCAGCATTTT. Translating it yields CASSLITGSQPQHF.

The chain is built from TRBV11-2 and TRBJ2-3, with 7 bases matching TRBD1. The CDR3 sequence is 14 residues long. V shed 8 bases, J shed 6 bases, and the junction held 11 bases outside the gene matches. Germline assignment: CDR1 SGHAT and CDR2 FQNNGV. Written as DNA, the CDR3 is TGTGCCAGCGGGTCCGGGACAGCCCGGGATACGCAGTATTTT. Translating it yields CASGSGTARDTQYF.

V usage is TRBV6-5 and J usage is TRBJ2-7, with 8 bases identical to TRBD2. Trimming at V came to 2 bases and at J to 2 bases, leaving 5 bases not matched to a gene. Germline CDR1 is MNHEY and CDR2 is SVGAGI. CDR3 length: 15 amino acids. The CDR3 nucleotides are TGTGCCAGCAGTTACGGGCTAGCGGGTGCCTACGAGCAGTACTTC. This translates into CASSYGLAGAYEQYF.

This clone was seen just once. This chain links TRBV6-5 with TRBJ2-2; 8 nucleotides match TRBD1. CDR1 MNHEY and CDR2 SVGAGI come from the germline V gene. V gave up 6 bases and J gave up 2 bases; unmatched junction bases: 2. The CDR3 has 14 residues. The CDR3: CASRQGANTGELFF. The CDR3 DNA reads TGTGCCAGCAGGCAGGGGGCCAACACCGGGGAGCTGTTTTTT.

The V gene is TRBV6-5, the J gene TRBJ2-5; TRBD1 might be the D (6 bases). CDR1 is MNHEY, CDR2 SVGAGI, per germline. The length of the CDR3 is 14 residues. Trimming removed 2 bases from V and 7 bases from J, with 14 bases in between. As DNA, the CDR3 is TGTGCCAGCAGTTACGGACAGAACTACGGGACCCAGTACTTC. Protein: CASSYGQNYGTQYF.

As regards this clone: This same CDR3 is encoded by further DNA sequences in the sample. J is TRBJ2-5 and V is TRBV24-1; TRBD1 agrees at 9 bases. J lost 5 bases, V lost 4 bases, and 7 bases had no gene match. This CDR3 has 15 residues. CDR1 is KGHDR, CDR2 SFDVKD, per germline. The CDR3 nucleotides read TGTGCCACCAGTGACCCACAGGGGGCAGGTGAGACCCAGTACTTC. Translating gives CATSDPQGAGETQYF.

The CDR3 nucleotides are TGTGCCAGCTCACCGGGACAGGGGTCCTATGGCTACACCTTC. Protein: CASSPGQGSYGYTF. The J gene is TRBJ1-2, the V gene TRBV18; 10 bases match TRBD1. Germline V gene data show CDR1 as KGHSH and CDR2 as LQKENI. This CDR3 is built from 14 residues. With V trimmed by 3 bases and J by 4 bases, 2 bases remained unmatched. The entire variable domain, with the rest obtained from reference TRBV18 and TRBJ1-2, is as follows: NAGVMQNPRHLVRRRGQEARLRCSPMKGHSHVYWYRQLPEEGLKFMVYLQKENIIDESGMPKERFSAEFPKEGPSILRIQQVVRGDSAAYFCASSPGQGSYGYTFGSGTRLTVV.